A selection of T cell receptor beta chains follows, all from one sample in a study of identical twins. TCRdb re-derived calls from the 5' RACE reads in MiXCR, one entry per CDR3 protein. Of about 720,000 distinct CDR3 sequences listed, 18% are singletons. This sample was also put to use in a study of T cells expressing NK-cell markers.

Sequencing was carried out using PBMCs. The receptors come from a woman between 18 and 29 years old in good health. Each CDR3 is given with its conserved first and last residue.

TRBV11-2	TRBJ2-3	CASSLTASRWYF
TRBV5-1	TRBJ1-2	CASTWTPGEGYTF
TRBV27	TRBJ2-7	CASSPGHRSYEQYF
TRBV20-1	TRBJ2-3	CSAPRRTSGTDTQYF
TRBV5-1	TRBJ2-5	CASSSGLAGAFVGTQYF
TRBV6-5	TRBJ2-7	CASSNPGYEQYF
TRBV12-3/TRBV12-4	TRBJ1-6	CASSPGTGFSPLHF
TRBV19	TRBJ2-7	CASSSRSSWDEQYF
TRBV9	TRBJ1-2	CASSDRREPSGYTF
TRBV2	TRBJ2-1	CASSVVAEWEQFF
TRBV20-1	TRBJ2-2	CSASSGSLGYTGELFF
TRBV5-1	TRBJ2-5	CASSLVQGRETQYF
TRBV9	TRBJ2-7	CASSVGGVGEQYF
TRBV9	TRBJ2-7	CASSVEVWSYEQYF
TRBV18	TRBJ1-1	CATRGTLNTEAFF
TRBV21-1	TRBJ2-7	CASSTQGGDSRRCEQYF
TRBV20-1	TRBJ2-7	CSARSLGPYEQYF
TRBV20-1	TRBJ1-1	CSAEGTEAFF
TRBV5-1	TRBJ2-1	CASSLQRGGQYNEQFF
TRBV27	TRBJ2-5	CASSKTRGYETQYF